This entry lists 2 T cell receptor beta chains sequenced from one sample in a study of blood T cell repertoires in COVID-19. Method: immunoSEQ multiplex PCR; TCRdb's copy keeps in-frame clones and lacks some. The repertoire holds about 160,000 clones, with just under 85% as singletons. The specimen was peripheral blood. These receptors were collected from a woman of 80 years or more with acute or convalescent COVID-19.

This rearrangement joins TRBV29-1 to TRBJ1-3; D not certain. The V end lost 7 bases, the J end lost 0 bases, and 10 bases lay between the germline ends. Germline values: CDR1 SQVTM, CDR2 ANQGSEA. The length of the CDR3 is 13 residues. The CDR3 spells CSAKTASGNTIYF. CDR3 sequence (DNA): TGCAGCGCCAAGACTGCCTCTGGAAACACCATATATTTT.

The chain joins TRBV19 to TRBJ2-4; D is uncertain. CDR3 length equals 13 residues. The V gene's germline CDR1 is LNHDA and CDR2 SQIVND (reference sequence). V was pared by 10 bases and J by 6 bases, with 16 bases between. CDR3 amino acids: CATHSQLGNIQYF. The CDR3 bases are TGTGCCACCCACAGCCAGCTGGGAAACATTCAGTACTTC.